This T cell receptor (beta chain) was observed in a study of cytomegalovirus exposure and HLA in healthy donors. The PCR had 60 Vbeta and 13 Jbeta primers. Sequenced by immunoSEQ multiplex PCR; TCRdb stores in-frame clones only, minus some. This table holds approximately 150,000 clones, more than 60% found once. Germline V CDR1 and CDR2: SGDLS, YYNGEE. V dropped 0 bases and J dropped 1; count of bases not matched to a gene: 7. The CDR3 covers 17 residues. This chain joins TRBV9 and TRBJ2-3, with TRBD2 matching over 8 bases. The sample was PBMCs. The receptor's source is a human donor in good health. Here the CDR3 DNA reads TGTGCCAGCAGCGTAGGAGTAGGGGGACTAGGCACAGATACGCAGTATTTT. Protein product: CASSVGVGGLGTDTQYF.